This T cell receptor (beta chain) was retrieved from a study of shared clonotypes between healthy human individuals. General study findings and limits: The genetic and exposure-history diversity represented was limited by few donors.

To note about this clone: Its matching antigen is unknown.

Deep-level running was used for the assay. Clones were read by immunoSEQ multiplex PCR, and TCRdb kept only the in-frame ones, dropping some. The sample includes hundreds of thousands of clones, 96% seen only once; the top ten take about 0.12%. Positive CCR7 selection of CD45RO-negative cells yielded the naive CD8 cells, and terminally differentiated effector memory CD45RA+ cells were excluded. This CDR3 has 16 residues. V shed 5 bases and J shed 1 base, with 17 bases lying between them. From germline, CDR1 is SGHRS and CDR2 YFSETQ. This chain uses TRBV5-1 with TRBJ2-3, with D tentatively TRBD1 (7 bases). The sample taken for sequencing was naive CD8+ T cells sorted from blood. This clonotype was obtained from a woman aged 30 to 39 in good health. DNA of the CDR3: TGCGCCAGCAGTCCGCAGGGGGGCGGCGGCACAGATACGCAGTATTTT. Protein product: CASSPQGGGGTDTQYF.